This TCR beta chain was captured in a study of cytomegalovirus exposure and HLA in healthy donors. Points on this clone: Its antigen is not identified.

A multiplex PCR was run with 60 Vbeta primers and 13 Jbeta primers. Repertoires were generated with immunoSEQ multiplex PCR, while TCRdb's copy carries only in-frame clones and drops some. The sample consists of 150,000 to 200,000 clones, 81% of them appearing once. J gave up 0 bases and V 6 bases, and 9 bases lay outside the gene matches. From germline, CDR1 is SGHAT and CDR2 FQDESV (reference sequence). The CDR3 is made up of 18 amino acids. Notes on the study in general: The Asian-associated ancestry cluster reportedly had fewer N-insertions than the 666-donor mean in a later analysis. Earlier results showed most TCR beta V segments being productive about 87% or about 30% of the time.

The TCR originated in a young woman in good health and CMV-seronegative. The specimen sequenced was PBMCs. The chain links TRBV11-1 to TRBJ2-3; 13 bases line up with TRBD2. CDR3 amino acids: CASRDTSGRAPSTDTQYF. In DNA form, the CDR3 reads TGTGCCAGCAGGGATACTAGCGGGAGGGCCCCTAGCACAGATACGCAGTATTTT.